This T cell receptor (beta chain) was found in a study of cytomegalovirus exposure and HLA in healthy donors. On the study more broadly: Assignment to the Caucasian-associated ancestry cluster applied to 75% to 85% of the roughly 400 genotyped donors. Overall study results and limits: Prediction of most subjects' HLA-A and HLA-B alleles by TCR beta sequences was reportedly accurate. Published work reported that the classifier diagnosed cytomegalovirus status with high specificity and sensitivity.

The donors were healthy bone marrow donors. With respect to this clone: The antigen remains undetermined.

The PCR made use of 60 Vbeta and 13 Jbeta primers. Clones were sequenced by immunoSEQ multiplex PCR, and TCRdb holds only the in-frame ones, with some missing. The sample shows some 110,000 clones, around 70% of them seen only once. The germline V gene has CDR1 MNHNS and CDR2 SASEGT. The V segment lost 5 bases and the J segment 8 bases; nucleotides outside the gene matches: 4. This CDR3 region has 13 residues. The J gene is TRBJ1-4, the V gene TRBV6-1; 8 bases are a match to TRBD1. This TCR was recovered from a man in his forties in good health and CMV-seronegative. Sequenced: PBMCs. CDR3 sequence: CASSFTGGEKLFF. In nucleotides, the CDR3 is TGTGCCAGCAGTTTTACAGGGGGAGAAAAACTGTTTTTT.